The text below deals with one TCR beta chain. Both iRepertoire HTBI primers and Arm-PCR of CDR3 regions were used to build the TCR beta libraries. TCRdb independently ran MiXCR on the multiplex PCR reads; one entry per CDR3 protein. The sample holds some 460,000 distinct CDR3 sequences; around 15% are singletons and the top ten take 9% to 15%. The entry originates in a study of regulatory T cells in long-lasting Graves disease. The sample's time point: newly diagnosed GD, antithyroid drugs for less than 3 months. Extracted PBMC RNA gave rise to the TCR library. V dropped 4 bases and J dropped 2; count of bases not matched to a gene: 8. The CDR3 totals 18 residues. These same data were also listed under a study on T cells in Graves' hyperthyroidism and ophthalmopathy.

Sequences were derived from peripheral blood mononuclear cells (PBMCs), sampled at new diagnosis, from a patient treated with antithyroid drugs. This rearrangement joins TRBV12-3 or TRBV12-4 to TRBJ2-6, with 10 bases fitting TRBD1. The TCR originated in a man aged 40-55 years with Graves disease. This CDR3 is CASSYRDRGKAGANVLTF. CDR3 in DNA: TGTGCCAGCAGTTACCGGGACAGGGGAAAGGCTGGGGCCAACGTCCTGACTTTC.